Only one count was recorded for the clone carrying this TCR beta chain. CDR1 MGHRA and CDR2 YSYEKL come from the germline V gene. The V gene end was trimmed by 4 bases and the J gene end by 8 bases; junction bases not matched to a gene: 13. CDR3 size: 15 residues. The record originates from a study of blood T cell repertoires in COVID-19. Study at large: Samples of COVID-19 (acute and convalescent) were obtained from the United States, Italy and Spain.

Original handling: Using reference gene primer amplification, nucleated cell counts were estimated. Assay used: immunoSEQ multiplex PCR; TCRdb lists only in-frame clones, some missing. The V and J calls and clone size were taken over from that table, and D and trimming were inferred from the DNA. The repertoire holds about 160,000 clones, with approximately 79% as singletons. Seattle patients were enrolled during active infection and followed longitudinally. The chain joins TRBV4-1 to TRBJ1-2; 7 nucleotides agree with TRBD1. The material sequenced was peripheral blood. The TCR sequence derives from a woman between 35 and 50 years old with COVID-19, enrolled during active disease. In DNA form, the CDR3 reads TGCGCCAGCAGCCGGAACAACAGGGGTTTCGACGGCTACACCTTC. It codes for CASSRNNRGFDGYTF.